Described below is a single T cell receptor (beta chain) sequence and its context. Its antigen is currently unknown. This record comes from a study of a mutant IDH1 vaccine in newly diagnosed glioma. Study details: Before enrollment, the patients had been treated with radiotherapy alone, temozolomide alone, or both together. Most of them had received both.

Clones were read by immunoSEQ multiplex PCR, and TCRdb kept only the in-frame ones, dropping some. The table lists around 41,000 clones, over 75% of them singletons, with approximately 1.6% in the top ten. Study-wide results and caveats: The occurrence of vaccine-induced immune responses was seen in 80% to 95% of patients.

As to time point: week 35, safety follow-up. Doses comprised 300 ug of mutant IDH1 20-mer peptide each, plus topical imiquimod. Trimming cost V 4 bases and J 5 bases; bases outside gene matches: 10. The germline gives CDR1 PRHDT, CDR2 FYEKMQ (reference sequence). The CDR3 has 15 amino acids. This chain links TRBV13 with TRBJ1-2; the match to TRBD1 covers 7 bases. The source is a middle-aged man with glioma. Material: PBMCs, obtained from a glioma patient whose treatment included an IDH1 peptide vaccine. In DNA, the CDR3 is TGTGCCAGCAGCTGGACAGGTTGGGGGGTATATGGCTACACCTTC. Amino acid sequence: CASSWTGWGVYGYTF.